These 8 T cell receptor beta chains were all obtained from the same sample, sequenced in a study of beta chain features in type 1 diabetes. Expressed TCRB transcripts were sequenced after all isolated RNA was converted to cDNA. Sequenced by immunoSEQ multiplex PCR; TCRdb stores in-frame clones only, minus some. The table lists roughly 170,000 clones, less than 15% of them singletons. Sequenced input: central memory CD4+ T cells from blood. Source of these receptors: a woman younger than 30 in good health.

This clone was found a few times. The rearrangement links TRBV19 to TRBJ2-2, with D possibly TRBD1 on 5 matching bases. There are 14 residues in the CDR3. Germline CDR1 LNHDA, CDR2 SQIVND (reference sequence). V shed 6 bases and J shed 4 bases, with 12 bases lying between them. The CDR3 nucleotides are TGTGCCAGTAGGACAGACGGCTCCACCGGGGAGCTGTTTTTT. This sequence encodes CASRTDGSTGELFF.

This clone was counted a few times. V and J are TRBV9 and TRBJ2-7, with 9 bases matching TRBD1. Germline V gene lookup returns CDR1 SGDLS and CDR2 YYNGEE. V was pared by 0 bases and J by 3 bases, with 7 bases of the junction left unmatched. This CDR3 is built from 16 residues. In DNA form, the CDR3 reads TGTGCCAGCAGCGTAGGAGAAGAGACAGGGGGCTACGAGCAGTACTTC. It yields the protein CASSVGEETGGYEQYF.

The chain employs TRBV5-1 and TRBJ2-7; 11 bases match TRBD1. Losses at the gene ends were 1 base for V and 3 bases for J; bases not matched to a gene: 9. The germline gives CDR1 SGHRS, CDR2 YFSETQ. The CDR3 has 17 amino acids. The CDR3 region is CASSLFSSGTGGYEQYF. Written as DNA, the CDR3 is TGCGCCAGCAGCTTGTTTTCCTCCGGGACAGGGGGCTACGAGCAGTACTTC.

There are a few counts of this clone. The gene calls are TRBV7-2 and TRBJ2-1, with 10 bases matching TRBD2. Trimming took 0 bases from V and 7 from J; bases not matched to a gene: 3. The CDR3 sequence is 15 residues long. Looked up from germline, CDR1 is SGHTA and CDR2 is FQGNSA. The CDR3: CASSLALAGGNEQFF. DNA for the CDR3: TGTGCCAGCAGCTTAGCTTTAGCGGGAGGAAATGAGCAGTTCTTC.

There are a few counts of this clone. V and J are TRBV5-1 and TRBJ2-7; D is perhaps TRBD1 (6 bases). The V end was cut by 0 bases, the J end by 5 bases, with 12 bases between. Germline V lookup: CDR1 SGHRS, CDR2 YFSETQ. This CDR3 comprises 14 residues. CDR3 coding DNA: TGCGCCAGCAGCTTGGGGGGGCCGGAAAACGAGCAGTACTTC. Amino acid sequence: CASSLGGPENEQYF.

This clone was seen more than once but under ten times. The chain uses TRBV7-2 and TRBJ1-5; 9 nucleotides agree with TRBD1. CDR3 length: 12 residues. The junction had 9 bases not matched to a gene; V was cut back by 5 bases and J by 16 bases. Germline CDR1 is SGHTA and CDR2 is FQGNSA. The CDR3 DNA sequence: TGTGCCAGCAGCAGCGGGACAGGGTTTAACCATTTT. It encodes CASSSGTGFNHF.

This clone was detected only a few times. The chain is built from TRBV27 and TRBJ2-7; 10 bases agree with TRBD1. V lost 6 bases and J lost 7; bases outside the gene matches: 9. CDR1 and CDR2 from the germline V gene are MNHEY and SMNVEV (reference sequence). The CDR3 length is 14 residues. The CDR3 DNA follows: TGTGCCAGCAGCCAACGACAGGGGGCGGGGGAGCAGTACTTC. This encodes CASSQRQGAGEQYF.

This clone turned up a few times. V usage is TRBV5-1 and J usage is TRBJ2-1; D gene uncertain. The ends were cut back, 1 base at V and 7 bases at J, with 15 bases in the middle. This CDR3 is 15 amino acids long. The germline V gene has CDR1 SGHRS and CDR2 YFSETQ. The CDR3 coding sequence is TGCGCCAGCAGCTTGACAACCCTCGACGGGAATGAGCAGTTCTTC. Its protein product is CASSLTTLDGNEQFF. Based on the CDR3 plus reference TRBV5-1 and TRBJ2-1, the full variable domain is KAGVTQTPRYLIKTRGQQVTLSCSPISGHRSVSWYQQTPGQGLQFLFEYFSETQRNKGNFPGRFSGRQFSNSRSEMNVSTLELGDSALYLCASSLTTLDGNEQFFGPGTRLTVL.